The 8 T cell receptor beta chains given below trace back to one sample, sequenced in a study of T cells in tuberculosis. Only in-frame clones appear in the TCRdb table, and some are missing; sequencing was by immunoSEQ multiplex PCR. The sample holds approximately 30,000 clones, just under 95% seen once. The sequencing sample was made of PBMCs. The receptors were sampled from a donor aged 10-29 years with latent tuberculosis or without tuberculosis infection. Some clones in this sample may be carry-over from other donors' samples.

The chain combines TRBV30 with TRBJ1-2; 8 nucleotides agree with TRBD1. The V and J ends lost 1 base and 6 bases, in that order; junction bases with no gene match: 1. Germline assignment: CDR1 GTSNPN and CDR2 SVGIG (reference sequence). CDR3 length equals 12 residues. The chain's CDR3 is CAWSETGDGYTF. The CDR3 nucleotides read TGTGCCTGGAGTGAGACAGGGGATGGCTACACCTTC.

CDR3 coding DNA: TGTGCCAGCAGGGGACAGGGGGAAGTGGGGCAGTACTTC. Its translation: CASRGQGEVGQYF. The V and J genes are TRBV6-5 and TRBJ2-7; 11 positions agree with TRBD1. V shed 6 bases, J shed 9 bases, and the junction held 7 bases outside the gene matches. Germline CDR1 is MNHEY and CDR2 is SVGAGI. The CDR3 length is 13 residues.

DNA for the CDR3: TGTGCCAGCAGCGGTAAACTAGGGAGTAGCACAGATACGCAGTATTTT. Protein product: CASSGKLGSSTDTQYF. The chain is built from TRBV5-4 and TRBJ2-3, with a tentative D call TRBD2 (5 bases). The CDR3 is 16 amino acids. The V gene lost 4 bases and the J gene lost 0 bases, with 15 bases spanning the gap. Germline-derived CDR1 and CDR2 are SGHNT and YYREEE (reference sequence).

The chain recombines TRBV29-1 with TRBJ2-2; 8 bases match TRBD1. Germline CDR1 reads SQVTM; CDR2 reads ANQGSEA. The CDR3 runs to 14 residues. V was pared by 7 bases and J by 7 bases, with 11 bases of the junction left unmatched. The CDR3 spells CSGGTGATGGELFF. DNA of the CDR3: TGCAGCGGTGGGACAGGAGCTACCGGCGGGGAGCTGTTTTTT.

This clone was detected once. This chain uses TRBV6-1 with TRBJ1-5, with D tentatively TRBD1 (6 bases). This CDR3 has 15 amino acids. V lost 0 bases and J lost 7, with 13 bases in between. Germline V gene data show CDR1 as MNHNS and CDR2 as SASEGT. CDR3 nucleotide sequence: TGTGCCAGCAGTGAAGCCCCAGGGGTGGGACAGCCCCAGCATTTT. Amino acids: CASSEAPGVGQPQHF.

The CDR3 DNA reads TGTGCCAGCAGCAAATTCGAGGGTTGGGATACAGATACGCAGTATTTT. As protein: CASSKFEGWDTDTQYF. The chain couples TRBV21-1 to TRBJ2-3; the table's D gene call, TRBD2, was not cross checked with the DNA. TRBV21-1 is listed as a pseudogene. This CDR3 has 16 residues.

The chain employs TRBV19 and TRBJ1-1; D is possibly TRBD1 (5 bases). With 7 bases removed from V and 4 bases from J, the gap between germline ends came to 16 bases. This CDR3 has 14 amino acids. Germline CDR1 and CDR2: LNHDA and SQIVND (reference sequence). The DNA for the CDR3 is TGTGCCAGTACCGTGGGGGGGGTTAGCACTGAAGCTTTCTTT. Amino acids: CASTVGGVSTEAFF.

This chain links TRBV4-2 with TRBJ2-5; the match to TRBD2 covers 13 bases. With 0 bases clipped from V and 5 bases from J, the junction kept 6 bases outside the gene matches. The CDR3 spans 17 residues. CDR1 is LGHNA and CDR2 is YNFKEQ in the germline V gene. CDR3 in DNA: TGTGCCAGCAGCCAAGAGCGAGGACTAGCGGGAGTGGAGACCCAGTACTTC. Its translation: CASSQERGLAGVETQYF.